Listed here are 17 T cell receptor beta chains from one sample, sequenced in a study of cytomegalovirus exposure and HLA in healthy donors. Both 60 Vbeta primers and 13 Jbeta primers went into the PCR. Data came from immunoSEQ multiplex PCR; TCRdb stores just in-frame clones and leaves some out. Seen in this sample are some 30,000 clones; the ten most common clones hold 3.5% to 5%. The specimen was PBMCs. All receptors come from a middle-aged woman in good health and CMV-seropositive.

The chain couples TRBV28 to TRBJ2-7, with 8 positions matching TRBD2. The J segment lost 2 bases and the V segment lost 10 bases, leaving 7 bases of the junction unmatched. The CDR3 runs 13 residues. Germline-derived CDR1 and CDR2 are MDHEN and SYDVKM. The CDR3 DNA reads TGTGCCACCCGGACTAGCACGACCTACGAGCAGTACTTC. Encoded protein: CATRTSTTYEQYF. Full variable domain (outside the CDR3, taken from reference TRBV28 and TRBJ2-7): DVKVTQSSRYLVKRTGEKVFLECVQDMDHENMFWYRQDPGLGLRLIYFSYDVKMKEKGDIPEGYSVSREKKERFSLILESASTNQTSMYLCATRTSTTYEQYFGPGTRLTVT.

The chain employs TRBV28 and TRBJ1-5; TRBD1 matches 7 bases. Germline V gene lookup returns CDR1 MDHEN and CDR2 SYDVKM. CDR3 length: 17 amino acids. V shed 2 bases and J 2 bases; nucleotides not matched to a gene: 9. CDR3 DNA sequence: TGTGCCAGCAGTTTAGCACCAAGGACAGGAGGCAATCAGCCCCAGCATTTT. It translates to CASSLAPRTGGNQPQHF.

In DNA form, the CDR3 reads TGTGCCTGGAGTGATAGGGGGCGCATCACTGAAGCTTTCTTT. This gives the protein CAWSDRGRITEAFF. The chain carries TRBV30 and TRBJ1-1; 7 nucleotides agree with TRBD1. Germline V gene lookup returns CDR1 GTSNPN and CDR2 SVGIG (reference sequence). The CDR3 consists of 14 residues. V lost 1 base to trimming and J lost 4 bases; unmatched junction nucleotides: 6.

The chain combines TRBV4-1 with TRBJ1-2; D is uncertain. V lost 4 bases to trimming and J lost 8 bases, with 14 bases between them. The CDR3 is 13 residues long. Germline V CDR1 and CDR2: MGHRA, YSYEKL. CDR3 sequence: CASSLDFGEGYTF. The CDR3 nucleotides are TGCGCCAGCAGCCTTGATTTCGGGGAGGGCTACACCTTC.

The chain has TRBV5-4 and TRBJ2-7; no clear D. The CDR3 has 14 residues. The V gene's germline CDR1 is SGHNT and CDR2 YYREEE (reference sequence). V was cut by 1 base and J by 2 bases, with 10 bases left in between. The CDR3 loop reads CASSLSRSAYEQYF. CDR3 nucleotides: TGTGCCAGCAGCTTGAGTCGGAGCGCCTACGAGCAGTACTTC.

This chain joins TRBV18 and TRBJ1-2, with D maybe TRBD1 (6 bases). This CDR3 region has 14 residues. V was cut by 3 bases and J by 8 bases, with 16 bases left in between. CDR1 and CDR2 (germline): KGHSH, LQKENI. The CDR3 protein is CASSPGGGANGYTF. The CDR3 DNA reads TGTGCCAGCTCACCGGGAGGGGGAGCAAACGGCTACACCTTC.

The chain recombines TRBV9 with TRBJ2-2; 14 bases fit TRBD2. The CDR3 contains 17 residues. Trimming took 4 bases from V and 0 from J; bases not matched to a gene: 2. Per germline, CDR1 SGDLS and CDR2 YYNGEE. This chain's CDR3 is CASSPGLAGANTGELFF. CDR3 in DNA: TGTGCCAGCAGCCCGGGACTAGCGGGAGCGAACACCGGGGAGCTGTTTTTT.

The chain carries TRBV7-9 and TRBJ1-2; TRBD1 matches at 7 bases. Germline CDR1 and CDR2: SEHNR and FQNEAQ (reference sequence). Trimming at V came to 4 bases and at J to 3 bases, leaving 8 bases not matched to a gene. The length of the CDR3 is 15 residues. The CDR3 sequence is CASSSAGTVHYGYTF. The CDR3 DNA reads TGTGCCAGCAGCTCAGCCGGGACAGTACACTATGGCTACACCTTC.

This chain uses TRBV9 with TRBJ2-5; TRBD2 aligns across 7 bases. Germline values: CDR1 SGDLS, CDR2 YYNGEE. The junction had 23 bases not matched to a gene; V was cut back by 4 bases and J by 5 bases. CDR3 length: 19 residues. The CDR3 DNA follows: TGTGCCAGCAGCCCGTCTCCCGCGGGAGCCTTGGCAGTCGGGGAGACCCAGTACTTC. Amino acids: CASSPSPAGALAVGETQYF.

This chain links TRBV20-1 with TRBJ2-5, with unresolved D. The germline V gene encodes CDR1 DFQATT and CDR2 SNEGSKA (reference sequence). Trimming pared 3 bases from V and 6 bases from J, leaving 8 bases between. This CDR3 has 11 residues. The CDR3 DNA reads as TGCAGTGCTAGCAGGTCAAAGACCCAGTACTTC. The encoded protein is CSASRSKTQYF.

This rearrangement joins TRBV6-5 to TRBJ2-3; TRBD1 matches at 7 bases. Trimming removed 5 bases from V and 2 bases from J; junction bases left unmatched: 7. The CDR3 runs 15 residues. Per the germline V gene, CDR1 is MNHEY and CDR2 is SVGAGI. The CDR3 DNA is TGTGCCAGCAGTAGGGACAGACCCTACACAGATACGCAGTATTTT. It yields the protein CASSRDRPYTDTQYF.

This sequence joins TRBV11-2 and TRBJ2-3, with TRBD2 as a possible D gene (6 bases). Trimming shortened V by 2 bases and J by 5 bases, and 20 bases separated the two germline ends. CDR1 is SGHAT, CDR2 FQNNGV, per germline. The CDR3 is 17 amino acids. CDR3 in amino acids: CASSLPDVGGGKDTQYF. For the CDR3, the DNA is TGTGCCAGCAGCTTACCGGATGTGGGGGGTGGTAAAGATACGCAGTATTTT.

The V and J genes are TRBV27 and TRBJ2-5; 11 bases match TRBD2. Germline CDR1 is MNHEY and CDR2 is SMNVEV (reference sequence). The CDR3 is made up of 17 amino acids. V was clipped by 4 bases and J by 4 bases; unmatched bases: 11. This CDR3 reads CASSSIKGLAGGETQYF. The CDR3 DNA is TGTGCCAGCAGTTCAATCAAAGGGCTAGCGGGAGGAGAGACCCAGTACTTC.

V usage is TRBV19 and J usage is TRBJ2-5; 10 nucleotides line up with TRBD2. This CDR3 has 14 residues. V gave up 7 bases and J gave up 2 bases; unmatched junction bases: 4. CDR1 is LNHDA, CDR2 SQIVND, per germline (reference sequence). This CDR3 reads CASTSSGSQETQYF. The CDR3 nucleotides are TGTGCCAGTACCTCTAGCGGGAGTCAAGAGACCCAGTACTTC. Drawing the rest from reference TRBV19 and TRBJ2-5, the complete variable domain is DGGITQSPKYLFRKEGQNVTLSCEQNLNHDAMYWYRQDPGQGLRLIYYSQIVNDFQKGDIAEGYSVSREKKESFPLTVTSAQKNPTAFYLCASTSSGSQETQYFGPGTRLLVL.

The V and J genes are TRBV6-6 and TRBJ2-2; D unclear. Germline CDR1 reads MNHNY; CDR2 reads SVGAGI (reference sequence). This CDR3 is 12 amino acids long. Trimming cost V 9 bases and J 7 bases, with 12 bases left between them. CDR3 protein: CASRSQRGELFF. In DNA, the CDR3 is TGTGCCAGTCGGTCGCAGCGCGGGGAGCTGTTTTTT.

J is TRBJ2-2 and V is TRBV6-5; possibly TRBD2 for D (5 bases). This CDR3 has 14 residues. The V end was cut by 4 bases, the J end by 5 bases, with 11 bases between. Per germline, CDR1 MNHEY and CDR2 SVGAGI. The CDR3 reads CASSWRQSTGELFF. For the CDR3, the DNA is TGTGCCAGCAGTTGGAGGCAATCAACCGGGGAGCTGTTTTTT.

This rearrangement joins TRBV6-5 to TRBJ2-1, with D perhaps matching TRBD1 (5 bases). The CDR3 is 15 amino acids. Trimming pared 2 bases from V and 10 bases from J, leaving 18 bases between. Germline CDR1 is MNHEY and CDR2 is SVGAGI. The CDR3: CASSYGDRSFYEQFF. Written as DNA, the CDR3 is TGTGCCAGCAGTTACGGTGACAGAAGTTTTTACGAGCAGTTCTTC.